This T cell receptor (beta chain) was sequenced during a study of CXCR3-negative and CXCR3-positive naive CD8 T cells. Looking at the study overall: Sequencing yielded some 150 million TRB reads, roughly 1.5 +/- 0.3 million per library. The study, taken as a whole, reports: Compared with CXCR3-negative naive cells, CXCR3-positive naive cells showed more hydrophobic TRB CDR3s. Naive cells that were CXCR3-negative or CXCR3-positive used TRBV-TRBJ genes alike, while memory cells diverged. Fresh PBMCs went into most assays, and CXCR3 expression partly declined after cryopreservation.

This CDR3 has 13 amino acids. Germline V gives CDR1 SQVTM, CDR2 ANQGSEA. UMI-labeled 5' RACE yielded the TRB cDNA libraries. One entry per CDR3 protein, without DNA, is what TCRdb gives after re-calling the 5' RACE reads. This listing includes some 8,200 distinct CDR3 sequences. To note about this clonotype: Antigen specificity is unknown.

This chain joins TRBV29-1 and TRBJ2-7; there is no DNA to check the TCRdb D call of TRBD2. What was sequenced was naive CXCR3- CD8+ T cells from blood. Subset reported: CD45RO-CCR7+CD27+CD95- naive CD8+ T cells lacking CXCR3 (TNR3-). The TCR sequence derives from a human donor in good health. Some clones in this sample may be carry-over from other donors' samples. The CDR3 protein is CSVEAAGSYEQYF.